This T cell receptor beta chain comes out of a study of blood T cells in healthy people across ages. Together with a sample-barcoded 5' primer, a J-beta primer mix was included in a second PCR lasting roughly 6 to 12 cycles. TCRdb re-analysed the 5' RACE reads in MiXCR, keeping a single row per CDR3 protein. The table lists about 1.4 million distinct CDR3 sequences, roughly 59% of them singletons, with more than 6% in the top ten. Per germline, CDR1 SEHNR and CDR2 FQNEAQ (reference sequence). The CDR3 loop spans 13 amino acids. The ends lost 5 bases at V and 4 bases at J; junction bases unmatched: 2.

The sequenced material came from blood. The sequence came from a man between 18 and 35 years old in good health. The chain employs TRBV7-9 and TRBJ1-1, with 9 bases aligning to TRBD1. The DNA for the CDR3 is TGTGCCAGCAGCGGACAGGGGTTCACTGAAGCTTTCTTT. Amino acids: CASSGQGFTEAFF.